This passage covers 12 T cell receptor beta chains from one sample sequenced in a study of tumor-infiltrating lymphocytes in primary liver carcinoma. Unsorted whole blood yielded blood RNA, and germline DNA was extracted as well. Priming with a constant-region primer yielded TCR beta cDNA from about 510 ng total RNA. Nested multiplex PCR, run for three rounds with slightly modified ARM-PCR, yielded TCR beta libraries. Each of the first two PCR rounds ran roughly 9 cycles with TRBV1-TRBV30 forward and C-beta reverse primers. TCRdb ran MiXCR on the multiplex PCR reads and lists one entry per CDR3 protein. The sample includes 250,000 to 350,000 distinct CDR3 sequences, 45% to 70% seen only once; the top ten take about 15%. The sequenced material came from peripheral blood. Receptor source: a woman aged 25 to 39 with primary liver carcinoma and hepatitis B virus infection.

As to this clonotype: One junction end disagrees with the germline gene, perhaps due to a read error. This chain uses TRBV6-2 or TRBV6-3 with TRBJ2-1, with 11 nucleotides matching TRBD2. Per the germline V gene, CDR1 is MNHEY and CDR2 is SVGEGT. The CDR3 length is 18 residues. CDR3 residues: CASSYSSRPGLAVWGQLF. CDR3 nucleotide sequence: TGTGCCAGCAGTTACTCGAGCAGGCCGGGACTAGCGGTGTGGGGGCAGCTCTTC.

This clonotype has a handful of counts. The chain employs TRBV12-3 or TRBV12-4 and TRBJ2-7, with 7 bases fitting TRBD1. Trimming cost V 2 bases and J 7 bases; bases outside gene matches: 11. The CDR3 is 15 amino acids. The CDR3 loop reads CASSLMTGTALEQYF. CDR3 DNA sequence: TGTGCCAGCAGTTTAATGACAGGGACGGCCTTGGAGCAGTACTTC.

About this clonotype: The conserved phenylalanine or tryptophan normally closing the CDR3 is absent here, so this likely arose from a read error. This sequence joins TRBV6-2 or TRBV6-3 and TRBJ2-7; D not resolved. This CDR3 is 14 amino acids long. Germline loops: CDR1 MNHEY, CDR2 SVGEGT. V lost 10 bases and J lost 0, with 16 bases in between. CDR3 loop: CATKRALTSYEQYI. The CDR3, as DNA: TGTGCCACTAAAAGGGCATTAACCTCCTACGAGCAGTACATC.

The chain has TRBV5-5 and TRBJ2-3, with TRBD2 identical over 13 bases. The V and J ends lost 0 bases and 5 bases, in that order; junction bases with no gene match: 0. CDR3 length: 15 residues. CDR1 is SGHKS and CDR2 is YYEKEE in the germline V gene (reference sequence). The CDR3 bases are TGTGCCAGCAGCTTGGGGACTAGCGGGAGAGATACGCAGTATTTT. It is translated as CASSLGTSGRDTQYF.

This chain links TRBV5-1 with TRBJ1-2, with 11 bases fitting TRBD1. The V segment lost 2 bases and the J segment 4 bases; nucleotides outside the gene matches: 4. CDR3 length: 15 residues. The germline V gene has CDR1 SGHRS and CDR2 YFSETQ. CDR3 region: CASSLDGTGGYGYTF. The CDR3 DNA reads TGCGCCAGCAGCTTAGATGGGACAGGGGGCTATGGCTACACCTTC. The complete variable domain, with remaining parts taken from reference TRBV5-1 and TRBJ1-2, reads KAGVTQTPRYLIKTRGQQVTLSCSPISGHRSVSWYQQTPGQGLQFLFEYFSETQRNKGNFPGRFSGRQFSNSRSEMNVSTLELGDSALYLCASSLDGTGGYGYTFGSGTRLTVV.

The genes are TRBV12-3 or TRBV12-4 and TRBJ1-2, with D possibly being TRBD1 (6 bases). V lost 0 bases and J lost 8, with 7 bases in between. CDR3 length equals 12 residues. The CDR3 here is CASSLARGGYTF. In DNA form, the CDR3 reads TGTGCCAGCAGTTTAGCCAGGGGAGGCTACACCTTC.

The chain carries TRBV7-2 and TRBJ2-5, with 9 bases that match TRBD2. CDR1 and CDR2 from the germline V gene are SGHTA and FQGNSA. V shed 2 bases, J shed 4 bases, and the junction held 11 bases outside the gene matches. The CDR3 has 17 residues. The CDR3 DNA is TGTGCCAGCAGCTTAAACGTCGCGGGAGGGTGGGGAGAGACCCAGTACTTC. It yields the protein CASSLNVAGGWGETQYF.

CDR3 bases: TGTGCCAGCAGCTTACGGCAGGGGGTGTACGAGCAGTACTTC. Protein sequence: CASSLRQGVYEQYF. The V call is TRBV7-8, the J call TRBJ2-7, with 7 bases fitting TRBD1. Germline V lookup: CDR1 SGHVS, CDR2 FQNEAQ. This CDR3 is built from 14 residues. Losses at the gene ends were 2 bases for V and 4 bases for J; bases not matched to a gene: 5. The full variable domain, its missing parts supplied by reference TRBV7-8 and TRBJ2-7, is GAGVSQSPRYKVAKRGQDVALRCDPISGHVSLFWYQQALGQGPEFLTYFQNEAQLDKSGLPSDRFFAERPEGSVSTLKIQRTQQEDSAVYLCASSLRQGVYEQYFGPGTRLTVT.

Turning to this clonotype: One end of the junction is discordant with germline, which a read error may explain. The chain couples TRBV6-6 to TRBJ2-1, with 7 bases fitting TRBD2. Germline V gene lookup returns CDR1 MNHNY and CDR2 SVGAGI (reference sequence). The CDR3 contains 16 residues. DNA of the CDR3: TGCACCAGCATCCCCAACCTGCGGGAGATCTGCAATGAGCAGTTCTTC. Translation gives CTSIPNLREICNEQFF.

A word on this clonotype: With a much larger clone just one base away, this may be a read error. The chain couples TRBV29-1 to TRBJ2-3, with D possibly being TRBD2 (6 bases). Looked up from germline, CDR1 is SQVTM and CDR2 is ANQGSEA. The CDR3 length is 12 residues. The CDR3 loop reads CSAAGNTDTHYF. The CDR3, as DNA: TGCAGCGCCGCGGGAAACACAGATACGCACTATTTT.

The genes are TRBV5-4 and TRBJ1-2; the D gene is possibly TRBD1 (5 bases). This CDR3 has 15 residues. The germline V gene encodes CDR1 SGHNT and CDR2 YYREEE (reference sequence). Deletions cut 4 bases from V and 0 bases from J, with 13 bases between. This CDR3 reads CASSTGHDSNYGYTF. The CDR3 DNA sequence: TGTGCCAGCAGCACCGGACATGACTCTAACTATGGCTACACCTTC.

Ten or more counts support this clonotype. The rearrangement links TRBV11-3 to TRBJ1-2; TRBD1 matches 7 bases. Germline CDR1 and CDR2: SGHNT and YENEEA. The CDR3 runs 14 residues. Trimming cost V 6 bases and J 8 bases; bases outside gene matches: 12. This CDR3 reads CASSGQDVQGGYTF. The CDR3 coding sequence is TGTGCCAGCAGTGGACAGGACGTTCAAGGGGGCTACACCTTC.